These 14 T cell receptor beta chains originate from one sample sequenced in a study of blood T cell repertoires in COVID-19. The repertoire was sequenced with immunoSEQ multiplex PCR; TCRdb's copy has only in-frame clones and lacks some. The sample includes approximately 100,000 clones, about three quarters seen only once; the top ten take about 5.9%. The source material was peripheral blood. The receptors here all came from an elderly man with acute or convalescent COVID-19.

The V call is TRBV5-1, the J call TRBJ2-3, with TRBD1 identical over 7 bases. Germline V gives CDR1 SGHRS, CDR2 YFSETQ. V lost 5 bases and J lost 1; bases outside the gene matches: 4. The CDR3 length is 14 residues. In nucleotides, the CDR3 is TGCGCCAGCAGACGCGGACAGGGCACAGATACGCAGTATTTT. It translates to CASRRGQGTDTQYF.

The chain combines TRBV6-5 with TRBJ2-3; D gene unclear. CDR1 is MNHEY and CDR2 is SVGAGI in the germline V gene. This CDR3 contains 14 residues. V shed 2 bases and J shed 0 bases, with 6 bases lying between them. CDR3 amino acids: CASSYRSSTDTQYF. The CDR3 region has the DNA TGTGCCAGCAGTTACCGGAGTAGCACAGATACGCAGTATTTT.

The rearrangement uses TRBV4-1 and TRBJ2-6; no definite D call. In germline, CDR1 is MGHRA, CDR2 YSYEKL. V lost 4 bases, J lost 1 base, and 8 bases lay in between. The CDR3 consists of 15 residues. CDR3 residues: CASSRTMSGANVLTF. DNA for the CDR3: TGCGCCAGCAGCCGAACAATGTCTGGGGCCAACGTCCTGACTTTC.

This CDR3 is CASTQGTREETQYF. The CDR3 DNA is TGTGCCAGCACCCAAGGGACTAGAGAAGAGACCCAGTACTTC. The V gene is TRBV7-8, the J gene TRBJ2-5; TRBD2 matches 8 bases. The CDR3 totals 14 residues. Unmatched junction bases numbered 7, after V lost 7 bases and J lost 3 bases. Germline V CDR1 and CDR2: SGHVS, FQNEAQ.

V is TRBV6-6 and J is TRBJ2-7, with D perhaps TRBD2 (6 bases). Germline V gene sequence: CDR1 MNHNY, CDR2 SVGAGI (reference sequence). The CDR3 has 16 residues. The ends were cut back, 6 bases at V and 0 bases at J, with 18 bases in the middle. The CDR3, as DNA: TGTGCCAGCAGCCCTGGGGCGGGACTCACCTCCTACGAGCAGTACTTC. Translating gives CASSPGAGLTSYEQYF.

The CDR3 DNA reads as TGTGCCAGCAGCTTAGTGACATTTCGGGAGACCCAGTACTTC. Amino acids: CASSLVTFRETQYF. This chain joins TRBV7-2 and TRBJ2-5; D unclear. CDR3 length: 14 residues. V was trimmed by 1 base and J by 5 bases, leaving 11 bases between them. From germline, CDR1 is SGHTA and CDR2 FQGNSA.

The chain links TRBV6-5 to TRBJ2-5; possible D gene TRBD2, 5 bases. CDR1 and CDR2 (germline): MNHEY, SVGAGI. V was clipped by 0 bases and J by 5 bases, with 7 bases between them. The CDR3 is made up of 13 amino acids. The CDR3 region has the DNA TGTGCCAGCAGTTACTCCCGAGGGGAGACCCAGTACTTC. It yields the protein CASSYSRGETQYF.

The chain uses TRBV10-3 and TRBJ2-7; 12 nucleotides agree with TRBD2. The J segment lost 2 bases and the V segment lost 10 bases, leaving 3 bases of the junction unmatched. Germline V gene lookup returns CDR1 ENHRY and CDR2 SYGVKD. The length of the CDR3 is 13 residues. DNA of the CDR3: TGTGCCAGCGGACTAGCGGGACCCTACGAGCAGTACTTC. Translating it yields CASGLAGPYEQYF.

V gene TRBV24-1 combines with J gene TRBJ2-3; TRBD2 might be the D (6 bases). The germline V gene has CDR1 KGHDR and CDR2 SFDVKD. Trimming left V 3 bases short and J 4 bases short, with 13 bases between. This CDR3 comprises 15 residues. Here the CDR3 reads CATSDRGEWADTQYF. In nucleotides, the CDR3 is TGTGCCACCAGTGATCGCGGGGAGTGGGCAGATACGCAGTATTTT.

This clone was seen more than once but under ten times. The rearrangement uses TRBV24-1 and TRBJ2-5; TRBD2 might be the D (6 bases). The V end lost 9 bases, the J end lost 3 bases, and 10 bases lay between the germline ends. CDR1 and CDR2 from the germline V gene are KGHDR and SFDVKD. CDR3 length: 12 amino acids. The CDR3 here is CATAWREETQYF. For the CDR3, the DNA is TGTGCCACCGCATGGAGGGAAGAGACCCAGTACTTC.

This chain connects TRBV27 to TRBJ1-1, with D uncertain. Germline-derived CDR1 and CDR2 are MNHEY and SMNVEV (reference sequence). The CDR3 length is 13 residues. Deletions cut 5 bases from V and 4 bases from J, with 11 bases between. The chain's CDR3 is CASSLVSGTEAFF. The CDR3 region has the DNA TGTGCCAGCAGTCTAGTTAGCGGCACTGAAGCTTTCTTT.

The chain recombines TRBV18 with TRBJ1-3, with D unclear. CDR1 and CDR2 from the germline V gene are KGHSH and LQKENI. Trimming took off 2 bases at V and 0 bases at J, with 8 bases between the two ends. This CDR3 contains 15 residues. CDR3 DNA: TGTGCCAGCTCACCAGCAGGCCCCTCTGGAAACACCATATATTTT. Translating it yields CASSPAGPSGNTIYF.

In its sample, this clone was seen a few times. The V call is TRBV5-6, the J call TRBJ1-4; D is unclear. Looked up from germline, CDR1 is SGHDT and CDR2 is YYEEEE. Trimming took 5 bases from V and 7 from J, leaving 15 bases between them. The CDR3 has 14 residues. The CDR3 bases are TGTGCCAGCAGACCCTGGGCTAACGGTGAAAAACTGTTTTTT. This encodes CASRPWANGEKLFF.

The chain is built from TRBV9 and TRBJ2-2; no reliable D call. V lost 2 bases and J lost 6, with 5 bases in between. Germline V lookup: CDR1 SGDLS, CDR2 YYNGEE. The CDR3 loop spans 12 amino acids. As DNA, the CDR3 is TGTGCCAGCAGCGTCATCCCCGGGGAGCTGTTTTTT. The encoded protein is CASSVIPGELFF.